This T cell receptor (beta chain) came from a study of control samples from healthy donors and cancer patients. The method was immunoSEQ multiplex PCR; TCRdb's version includes in-frame clones alone and lacks a portion of them. This repertoire shows 170,000 or so clones, around 94% found once; its top ten account for 1.3%. Only one count was recorded for this clone. At the DNA level, this CDR3 is encoded by other sequences in the same sample as well. V was pared by 2 bases and J by 1 base, with 5 bases between. CDR1 is KGHSH and CDR2 is LQKENI in the germline V gene. This CDR3 has 13 residues. J is TRBJ1-1 and V is TRBV18; the D is unclear. The TCR was taken from a woman aged 18-29 years in good health. Input material: blood. CDR3 in amino acids: CASSPGRNTEAFF. CDR3 nucleotide sequence: TGTGCCAGCTCACCAGGGCGGAACACTGAAGCTTTCTTT.